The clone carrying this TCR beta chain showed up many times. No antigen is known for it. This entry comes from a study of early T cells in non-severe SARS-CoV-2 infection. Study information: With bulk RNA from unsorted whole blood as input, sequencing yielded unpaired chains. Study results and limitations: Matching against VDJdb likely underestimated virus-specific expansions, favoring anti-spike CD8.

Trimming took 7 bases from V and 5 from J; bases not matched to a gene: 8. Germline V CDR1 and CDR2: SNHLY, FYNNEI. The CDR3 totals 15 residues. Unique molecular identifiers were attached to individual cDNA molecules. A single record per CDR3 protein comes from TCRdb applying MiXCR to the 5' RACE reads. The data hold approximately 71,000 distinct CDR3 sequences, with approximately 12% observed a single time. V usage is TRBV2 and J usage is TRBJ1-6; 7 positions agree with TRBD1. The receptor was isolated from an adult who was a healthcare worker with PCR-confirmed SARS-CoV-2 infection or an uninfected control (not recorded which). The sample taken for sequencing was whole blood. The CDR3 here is CASTKQGVDNSPLHF. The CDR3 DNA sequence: TGTGCCAGCACCAAGCAGGGGGTCGATAATTCACCCCTCCACTTT. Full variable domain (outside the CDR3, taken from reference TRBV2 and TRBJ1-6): EPEVTQTPSHQVTQMGQEVILRCVPISNHLYFYWYRQILGQKVEFLVSFYNNEISEKSEIFDDQFSVERPDGSNFTLKIRSTKLEDSAMYFCASTKQGVDNSPLHFGNGTRLTVT.